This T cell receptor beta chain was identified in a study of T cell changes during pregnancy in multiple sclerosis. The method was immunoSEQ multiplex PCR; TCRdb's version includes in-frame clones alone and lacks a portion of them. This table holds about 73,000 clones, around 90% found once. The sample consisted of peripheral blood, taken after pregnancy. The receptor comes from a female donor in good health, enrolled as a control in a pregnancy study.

CDR3 protein: CSATPGQGGMVDYGYTF. The DNA for the CDR3 is TGCAGCGCCACTCCGGGACAGGGTGGAATGGTCGACTATGGCTACACCTTC. The gene calls are TRBV29-1 and TRBJ1-2; 9 nucleotides match TRBD1. Germline V gene data show CDR1 as SQVTM and CDR2 as ANQGSEA. This CDR3 region has 17 residues. Trimming took 7 bases from V and 3 from J; bases not matched to a gene: 18. Variable domain in full (rest from reference TRBV29-1 and TRBJ1-2): SAVISQKPSRDICQRGTSLTIQCQVDSQVTMMFWYRQQPGQSLTLIATANQGSEATYESGFVIDKFPISRPNLTFSTLTVSNMSPEDSSIYLCSATPGQGGMVDYGYTFGSGTRLTVV.